This T cell receptor (beta chain) is from a study of cytomegalovirus exposure and HLA in healthy donors. The study ran its PCR with 60 Vbeta and 13 Jbeta primers. The repertoire was sequenced with immunoSEQ multiplex PCR; TCRdb's copy has only in-frame clones and lacks some. Found here are roughly 120,000 clones, roughly three quarters of them singletons; the top ten hold 0.95% to 1.4%. The CDR3 loop spans 13 amino acids. In germline, CDR1 is MDHEN, CDR2 SYDVKM. V lost 5 bases and J lost 8; bases outside the gene matches: 2. This clone was detected once. This chain joins TRBV28 and TRBJ1-4, with TRBD1 matching over 10 bases. This sequence originates from a woman in her thirties in good health and CMV-seronegative. Material: PBMCs. The CDR3 DNA follows: TGTGCCAGCAGTGACAGGGGGCCCGAAAAACTGTTTTTT. Encoded protein: CASSDRGPEKLFF.